A single T cell receptor beta chain is shown here with its context. Its antigen is unknown. cDNA molecules carried unique molecular identifiers, and template switching added a universal primer site. TCRdb fed the 5' RACE reads into MiXCR, producing one record per CDR3 protein. The sample has more than 1.5 million distinct CDR3 sequences, 25% to 35% seen once; the top ten hold 0.25% to 0.3%. This entry comes from a study of identical twins. Study observations and caveats: Without tracking the same donors, conclusions rested on cross-sectional statistical analysis. Insertions were fewer in abundant cord blood beta clonotypes, whereas memory repertoires showed none of this pattern.

V dropped 4 bases and J dropped 4; count of bases not matched to a gene: 9. CDR3 length equals 16 residues. The germline gives CDR1 MNHEY, CDR2 SVGAGI. Input material: cord blood. This TCR derives from a newborn girl in good health. V is TRBV6-5 and J is TRBJ2-2; 7 nucleotides match TRBD1. This chain's CDR3 is CASSWLGQALTGELFF. The CDR3 coding sequence is TGTGCCAGCAGTTGGCTTGGACAGGCGCTCACCGGGGAGCTGTTTTTT.